Below, 21 T cell receptor beta chains from the same sample are listed, as sequenced in a study of naive and memory T cell subsets. The beta constant-region primer was an equimolar mix of two oligonucleotides covering TRBC1 and TRBC2. TCRdb recomputed calls from the UMI-ligation and nested PCR reads with MiXCR, one row per CDR3 protein. Of roughly 5,400 distinct CDR3 sequences in the sample, 6.5% to 9% were seen once. The sample comprised effector memory CD8+ T cells from blood. Subset in this sample: effector memory, CD45RA- CD27-. These receptors all come from a human donor in good health.

The sample holds many counts of this clonotype. The V and J genes are TRBV30 and TRBJ2-1; TRBD2 matches at 9 bases. This CDR3 spans 14 amino acids. Per the germline V gene, CDR1 is GTSNPN and CDR2 is SVGIG (reference sequence). The J segment lost 7 bases and the V segment lost 0 bases, leaving 4 bases of the junction unmatched. The CDR3 spells CAWSVGAGGNEQFF. The CDR3 bases are TGTGCCTGGAGTGTCGGTGCGGGAGGGAATGAGCAGTTCTTC.

This clonotype has at least ten counts. The V call is TRBV10-3, the J call TRBJ2-3, with D possibly matching TRBD2 (7 bases). V dropped 10 bases and J dropped 3 bases, with 14 bases sitting between them. CDR3 length: 13 residues. The germline CDR1 and CDR2 sequences are ENHRY and SYGVKD. The CDR3 DNA follows: TGTGCCACCGGGGAGGGGGAGACAGATACGCAGTATTTT. It encodes CATGEGETDTQYF.

In its sample, this clonotype was seen a few times. The chain joins TRBV20-1 to TRBJ2-1; weak D call: TRBD2 (6 bases). This CDR3 region has 14 residues. Germline CDR1 reads DFQATT; CDR2 reads SNEGSKA (reference sequence). Trimming shortened V by 0 bases and J by 3 bases, and 9 bases separated the two germline ends. The CDR3 coding sequence is TGCAGTGCTAGAGAGGCTAGCGACTACAATGAGCAGTTCTTC. Residues: CSAREASDYNEQFF.

This clonotype was recorded at least ten times. The chain combines TRBV3-1 with TRBJ2-5, with 10 bases lining up with TRBD1. In germline, CDR1 is LGHDT, CDR2 YNNKEL (reference sequence). V shed 2 bases and J 0 bases; nucleotides not matched to a gene: 15. The CDR3 totals 20 residues. The CDR3 is CASSQNPGTGVPGDQETQYF. The DNA of the CDR3 is TGTGCCAGCAGCCAAAATCCCGGGACAGGGGTCCCGGGAGACCAAGAGACCCAGTACTTC.

This clonotype has a count of ten or more. V gene TRBV15 combines with J gene TRBJ2-5; a possible D gene is TRBD2 (5 bases). The germline CDR1 and CDR2 sequences are LNHNV and YYDKDF (reference sequence). V lost 0 bases and J lost 4, with 12 bases in between. The CDR3 has 15 residues. CDR3 bases: TGTGCCACCAGCAGAGATTCGGCTAGCTCAGAGACCCAGTACTTC. This gives the protein CATSRDSASSETQYF.

This chain connects TRBV6-1 to TRBJ1-4; D is perhaps TRBD1 (6 bases). This CDR3 has 15 amino acids. V was pared by 2 bases and J by 5 bases, with 12 bases between. Looked up from germline, CDR1 is MNHNS and CDR2 is SASEGT. The CDR3 is CASSESTGQNEKLFF. CDR3 bases: TGTGCCAGCAGTGAATCCACGGGACAAAATGAAAAACTGTTTTTT.

This clonotype was detected many times. The V call is TRBV18, the J call TRBJ2-1; 8 bases are shared with TRBD2. Germline CDR1 reads KGHSH; CDR2 reads LQKENI. Trimming took 3 bases from V and 0 from J; bases not matched to a gene: 1. The CDR3 is 15 amino acids. The CDR3 DNA reads TGTGCCAGCTCACCGGGACTAGACTCCTACAATGAGCAGTTCTTC. Translated: CASSPGLDSYNEQFF. Supplemented by reference TRBV18 and TRBJ2-1, the full variable domain reads NAGVMQNPRHLVRRRGQEARLRCSPMKGHSHVYWYRQLPEEGLKFMVYLQKENIIDESGMPKERFSAEFPKEGPSILRIQQVVRGDSAAYFCASSPGLDSYNEQFFGPGTRLTVL.

This clonotype was counted many times. V is TRBV6-2 or TRBV6-3 and J is TRBJ1-1; maybe TRBD1 (6 bases). Germline V lookup: CDR1 MNHEY, CDR2 SVGEGT. The CDR3 extends over 15 amino acids. V lost 5 bases and J lost 3, with 16 bases in between. CDR3 DNA: TGTGCCAGCAGTCCACAGGGCGGGGGGTACACTGAAGCTTTCTTT. This sequence encodes CASSPQGGGYTEAFF.

The J gene is TRBJ2-7, the V gene TRBV20-1; D is undetermined. The CDR3 is 13 residues long. V shed 4 bases and J shed 4 bases, with 14 bases lying between them. The V gene's germline CDR1 is DFQATT and CDR2 SNEGSKA (reference sequence). The CDR3 sequence is CSATLTAPYEQYF. CDR3 bases: TGCAGTGCTACCCTGACGGCCCCATACGAGCAGTACTTC.

This clonotype has a count of ten or more. The V and J genes are TRBV4-2 and TRBJ2-7; 8 positions match TRBD1. J was trimmed by 3 bases and V by 5 bases; bases with no gene match: 12. The germline V gene has CDR1 LGHNA and CDR2 YNFKEQ. This CDR3 comprises 16 residues. CDR3 bases: TGTGCCAGCAGCGAGGGGCTAGGAGACAGGGGCTACGAGCAGTACTTC. Residues: CASSEGLGDRGYEQYF.

The sample holds many counts of this clonotype. This rearrangement joins TRBV21-1 to TRBJ2-7. TRBV21-1 is annotated as a pseudogene. This CDR3 region has 14 residues. The CDR3 spells CASSKLKTTYEQYF. CDR3 coding DNA: TGTGCCAGCAGCAAATTGAAGACAACCTACGAGCAGTACTTC.

A few counts support this clonotype. V gene TRBV6-2 or TRBV6-3 combines with J gene TRBJ1-5; unclear D gene. Germline values: CDR1 MNHEY, CDR2 SVGEGT. V was pared by 2 bases and J by 6 bases, with 11 bases between. The CDR3 has 14 amino acids. The chain's CDR3 is CASSYDSGSQPQHF. CDR3 sequence (DNA): TGTGCCAGCAGTTACGATTCGGGGAGTCAGCCCCAGCATTTT.

To note about this clonotype: A much more abundant neighbour one base away suggests this may be a read error. The chain combines TRBV4-3 with TRBJ2-1; D is unclear. CDR3 size: 15 residues. Germline CDR1 is LGHNA and CDR2 is YSLEER. Trimming left V 0 bases short and J 6 bases short, with 12 bases between. The CDR3 coding sequence is TGCGCCAGCAGCCAAGACGAGACTCGATTCAATGAGCAGTTCTTC. Translated, it gives CASSQDETRFNEQFF.

Worth noting for this clonotype: One junction end disagrees with the germline gene, perhaps due to a read error. The CDR3 DNA reads TGTGCCAGCAGTCCAACAGGGGAAGGGGGACAGCCCCGGAATTTT. Translation gives CASSPTGEGGQPRNF. The V call is TRBV6-2 or TRBV6-3, the J call TRBJ1-5, with 7 bases matching TRBD1. CDR3 length: 15 residues. The V gene's germline CDR1 is MNHEY and CDR2 SVGEGT.

This clonotype is judged medium-sized (0.01 to 0.1%). The chain joins TRBV2 to TRBJ2-3, with 9 bases that match TRBD2. With 5 bases clipped from V and 0 bases from J, the junction kept 3 bases outside the gene matches. The CDR3 spans 15 residues. CDR1 SNHLY and CDR2 FYNNEI come from the germline V gene. CDR3 sequence reads: CASSSGTSSTDTQYF. CDR3 nucleotide sequence: TGTGCCAGCAGTTCCGGGACTAGCAGCACAGATACGCAGTATTTT.

This clonotype occurred a few times. The chain joins TRBV7-9 to TRBJ2-1; D is undetermined. The V gene lost 4 bases and the J gene lost 9 bases, with 16 bases spanning the gap. CDR3 length: 14 residues. Germline CDR1 is SEHNR and CDR2 is FQNEAQ (reference sequence). CDR3 loop: CASSSSEVTSEQFF. CDR3 nucleotide sequence: TGTGCCAGCAGCTCATCTGAGGTGACAAGTGAGCAGTTCTTC.

The rearrangement uses TRBV9 and TRBJ1-1, with D hard to call. CDR3 length: 14 amino acids. V was shortened by 3 bases and J by 3 bases, with 12 bases between the two germline ends. Per germline, CDR1 SGDLS and CDR2 YYNGEE. CDR3 residues: CASSGLLGHTEAFF. CDR3 DNA: TGTGCCAGCAGCGGGTTGCTTGGGCACACTGAAGCTTTCTTT.

In this sample, this clonotype turned up a few times. The chain uses TRBV5-1 and TRBJ2-7; possible D gene TRBD1, 6 bases. The CDR3 sequence is 16 residues long. Germline assignment: CDR1 SGHRS and CDR2 YFSETQ. V lost 0 bases and J 2 bases, leaving 15 bases between the germline ends. As DNA, the CDR3 is TGCGCCAGCAGCTTGGAACCCGGGACACCTCCCTACGAGCAGTACTTC. This encodes CASSLEPGTPPYEQYF.

This clonotype is classed as medium-sized. V gene TRBV6-4 combines with J gene TRBJ2-1; D perhaps matches TRBD2 (6 bases). The CDR3 has 13 amino acids. Germline-derived CDR1 and CDR2 are MRHNA and SNTAGT. Trimming cost V 0 bases and J 9 bases, with 9 bases left between them. The CDR3 loop reads CASSDSTSREQFF. The CDR3 bases are TGTGCCAGCAGTGACTCGACTAGTCGTGAGCAGTTCTTC.

This clonotype came up a few times. The chain has TRBV12-2 and TRBJ2-4; TRBD1 reflects the table's D call only, with no check against the DNA. TRBV12-2 is an annotated pseudogene. This CDR3 comprises 17 residues. CDR3 protein: CASRSWGGQGVKNIQYF. CDR3 sequence (DNA): TGTGCAAGTCGCTCATGGGGGGGACAGGGAGTCAAAAACATTCAGTACTTC.

This clonotype was picked up many times. The V and J genes are TRBV19 and TRBJ2-7, with D possibly matching TRBD1 (6 bases). The germline CDR1 and CDR2 sequences are LNHDA and SQIVND (reference sequence). Trimming pared 6 bases from V and 2 bases from J, leaving 8 bases between. The CDR3 extends over 12 amino acids. Written as DNA, the CDR3 is TGTGCCAGTAGGGACAGAGCCTACGAGCAGTACTTC. It specifies CASRDRAYEQYF.